These 9 T cell receptor beta chains were sequenced from one sample in a study of T-cell memory formation after mild COVID-19. Via MiXCR, TCRdb re-called the 5' RACE reads, giving one row per CDR3 protein. The table shows approximately 340,000 distinct CDR3 sequences, with approximately 15% occurring only once. The specimen was PBMCs or a T cell subset sorted from them (not recorded which). These receptors were collected from a man younger than 35 who had mild COVID-19 (a few samples of this study predate the infection). Cell type and time point are not known.

This clonotype has more than one count but fewer than ten. The chain couples TRBV6-2 or TRBV6-3 to TRBJ2-2, with D unresolved. V lost 8 bases to trimming and J lost 0 bases, with 13 bases between them. CDR1 and CDR2 (germline): MNHEY, SVGEGT. This CDR3 contains 15 residues. The CDR3 coding sequence is TGTGCCAGCGCCGGGCGTATCGCGAACACCGGGGAGCTGTTTTTT. Amino acid sequence: CASAGRIANTGELFF.

This clonotype was counted only a few times. The chain combines TRBV7-2 with TRBJ2-7; 15 bases line up with TRBD2. Germline CDR1 SGHTA, CDR2 FQGNSA. The V segment lost 4 bases and the J segment 6 bases; nucleotides outside the gene matches: 7. CDR3 length: 16 amino acids. The CDR3 DNA follows: TGTGCCAGCAGCTCGGGACTAGCGGGGGGATTTTTCGAGCAGTACGTC. It encodes CASSSGLAGGFFEQYV.

The V gene is TRBV6-5, the J gene TRBJ2-3, with TRBD2 as a possible D gene (7 bases). V lost 2 bases and J 4 bases, leaving 10 bases between the germline ends. Per germline, CDR1 MNHEY and CDR2 SVGAGI. CDR3 length: 14 residues. The CDR3 region is CASSYAGAADTQYF. The CDR3, as DNA: TGTGCCAGCAGTTACGCGGGGGCCGCAGATACGCAGTATTTT.

This clonotype was counted ten times or more. The J gene is TRBJ2-1, the V gene TRBV7-9, with a weak D call TRBD1 (6 bases). CDR3 length: 14 residues. The germline V and J ends were trimmed by 8 bases and 15 bases, with 26 bases remaining between them. Germline CDR1 and CDR2: SEHNR and FQNEAQ (reference sequence). The CDR3, as DNA: TGTGCCAGCCGGATTGGTGTTCTTGGGGGCGGAATGTTCTTC. It is translated as CASRIGVLGGGMFF.

This clonotype turned up a few times. The V and J genes are TRBV4-3 and TRBJ2-2; TRBD2 matches at 9 bases. V lost 1 base and J lost 7; bases outside the gene matches: 7. Germline lookup yields CDR1 LGHNA and CDR2 YSLEER. This CDR3 is 16 amino acids long. The CDR3 DNA sequence: TGCGCCAGCAGCCAAGTCGCGGCGGGGGGGATCGGGGAGCTGTTTTTT. Amino acids: CASSQVAAGGIGELFF.

V is TRBV7-2 and J is TRBJ2-5; D is undetermined. Germline V gene lookup returns CDR1 SGHTA and CDR2 FQGNSA. V was trimmed by 3 bases and J by 2 bases, leaving 4 bases between them. This CDR3 has 12 residues. This CDR3 reads CASSFYQETQYF. As DNA, the CDR3 is TGTGCCAGCAGCTTCTATCAAGAGACCCAGTACTTC.

This chain connects TRBV12-3 or TRBV12-4 to TRBJ2-7; the D gene is possibly TRBD2 (6 bases). The CDR3 spans 15 residues. V lost 3 bases, J lost 6 bases, and 18 bases lay in between. The CDR3 bases are TGTGCCAGCAGTTTGGATGCTTGGGGGGAGTCCGAGCAGTACGTC. Translated: CASSLDAWGESEQYV.

This clonotype was detected ten times or more. The V gene is TRBV19, the J gene TRBJ1-1, with D hard to call. Trimming left V 4 bases short and J 9 bases short, with 0 bases between. Germline V gives CDR1 LNHDA, CDR2 SQIVND (reference sequence). The CDR3 spans 8 residues. In nucleotides, the CDR3 is TGTGCCAGTAGTAAAGCTTTCTTT. It is translated as CASSKAFF.

The chain carries TRBV14 and TRBJ2-7; D perhaps matches TRBD2 (6 bases). The V gene's germline CDR1 is SGHDN and CDR2 FVKESK. The CDR3 consists of 14 residues. The V end lost 1 base, the J end lost 3 bases, and 10 bases lay between the germline ends. This CDR3 reads CASSQGLGNYEQYV. The DNA of the CDR3 is TGTGCCAGCAGCCAAGGACTAGGGAACTACGAGCAGTACGTC.